These 24 T cell receptor beta chains were sequenced from one sample in a study of OX40 agonist ivuxolimab in advanced cancers. Here immunoSEQ multiplex PCR was the method, and the copy in TCRdb shows in-frame clones only, minus some. The sample lists tens of thousands of clones; approximately 81% were seen once. The material was CD4+ or CD8+ T cells sorted from blood, obtained in a trial of the OX40 agonist ivuxolimab. The receptors stem from an adult with an advanced solid tumor such as melanoma, head and neck, liver or kidney cancer.

This rearrangement joins TRBV4-2 to TRBJ2-7; D not resolved. Germline V gene data show CDR1 as LGHNA and CDR2 as YNFKEQ. The CDR3 runs to 16 residues. Trimming left V 0 bases short and J 0 bases short, with 12 bases between. The CDR3 region is CASSQEWGMNSYEQYF. The CDR3 DNA follows: TGTGCCAGCAGCCAAGAGTGGGGAATGAACTCCTACGAGCAGTACTTC.

The chain carries TRBV28 and TRBJ1-4; TRBD1 might be the D (6 bases). The CDR3 is 14 residues long. Germline loops: CDR1 MDHEN, CDR2 SYDVKM. V shed 9 bases and J shed 4 bases, with 15 bases lying between them. For the CDR3, the DNA is TGTGCCAGTTCAACGACAGGATATAATGAAAAACTGTTTTTT. The encoded protein is CASSTTGYNEKLFF.

V is TRBV19 and J is TRBJ1-1; D call uncertain. Germline V lookup: CDR1 LNHDA, CDR2 SQIVND (reference sequence). This CDR3 has 15 residues. The ends were cut back, 7 bases at V and 0 bases at J, with 15 bases in the middle. For the CDR3, the DNA is TGTGCCAGTACCCTCACGAGTCACTTGAACACTGAAGCTTTCTTT. Translation gives CASTLTSHLNTEAFF.

The chain combines TRBV11-3 with TRBJ1-4, with D possibly being TRBD1 (5 bases). The V end was cut by 5 bases, the J end by 6 bases, with 16 bases between. The germline gives CDR1 SGHNT, CDR2 YENEEA. This CDR3 is built from 15 residues. CDR3: CASSKSGGSDEKLFF. DNA for the CDR3: TGTGCCAGCAGCAAAAGTGGGGGATCGGATGAAAAACTGTTTTTT. Complete variable domain (other parts from reference TRBV11-3 and TRBJ1-4): EAGVVQSPRYKIIEKKQPVAFWCNPISGHNTLYWYLQNLGQGPELLIRYENEEAVDDSQLPKDRFSAERLKGVDSTLKIQPAELGDSAVYLCASSKSGGSDEKLFFGSGTQLSVL.

The genes are TRBV4-2 and TRBJ2-1; D is ambiguous. The CDR3 has 11 residues. V lost 3 bases and J 12 bases, leaving 9 bases between the germline ends. Germline V gene lookup returns CDR1 LGHNA and CDR2 YNFKEQ. The CDR3 region is CASSHGQLQFF. The CDR3, as DNA: TGTGCCAGCAGCCATGGGCAGCTGCAGTTCTTC.

The rearrangement joins TRBV5-6 to TRBJ2-1; D tentatively fits TRBD1 or TRBD2 (5 bases each). CDR3 size: 13 residues. Between the trimmed V and J ends, which lost 0 bases and 4 bases, there was a span of 5 bases. Germline V gene sequence: CDR1 SGHDT, CDR2 YYEEEE. The chain's CDR3 is CASSLGGYNEQFF. CDR3 nucleotides: TGTGCCAGCAGCTTGGGGGGGTACAATGAGCAGTTCTTC. Full variable domain (remainder filled in from reference TRBV5-6 and TRBJ2-1): DAGVTQSPTHLIKTRGQQVTLRCSPKSGHDTVSWYQQALGQGPQFIFQYYEEEERQRGNFPDRFSGHQFPNYSSELNVNALLLGDSALYLCASSLGGYNEQFFGPGTRLTVL.

This clone is deemed medium-sized. This chain's CDR3 is CASSELGGSYEQYF. CDR3 nucleotides: TGTGCCAGCAGTGAATTAGGCGGCTCCTACGAGCAGTACTTC. This chain connects TRBV6-1 to TRBJ2-7; D ambiguous. Per germline, CDR1 MNHNS and CDR2 SASEGT. CDR3 length: 14 amino acids. The V end was cut by 2 bases, the J end by 0 bases, with 8 bases between.

The J gene is TRBJ1-3, the V gene TRBV6-5; 7 nucleotides agree with TRBD1. Losses at the gene ends were 2 bases for V and 0 bases for J; bases not matched to a gene: 4. From germline, CDR1 is MNHEY and CDR2 SVGAGI. CDR3 length equals 16 residues. CDR3 nucleotides: TGTGCCAGCAGTTACCAGGGGGAAGGCTCTGGAAACACCATATATTTT. This codes for CASSYQGEGSGNTIYF.

By proportion, this clone is medium-sized. The rearrangement links TRBV19 to TRBJ2-2; TRBD1 is a possible D gene (5 bases). This CDR3 is built from 14 residues. V lost 5 bases, J lost 6 bases, and 13 bases lay in between. Per the germline V gene, CDR1 is LNHDA and CDR2 is SQIVND (reference sequence). CDR3 residues: CASSGAGFAGELFF. The CDR3 DNA reads TGTGCCAGTAGTGGGGCAGGTTTTGCCGGGGAGCTGTTTTTT.

The chain uses TRBV11-2 and TRBJ2-2; D is undetermined. The CDR3 totals 16 residues. V gave up 0 bases and J gave up 0 bases, with 8 bases separating them. Germline CDR1 SGHAT, CDR2 FQNNGV. The CDR3 bases are TGTGCCAGCAGCTTAGACAGCCTTACGAACACCGGGGAGCTGTTTTTT. This gives the protein CASSLDSLTNTGELFF. Full variable domain (remainder filled in from reference TRBV11-2 and TRBJ2-2): EAGVAQSPRYKIIEKRQSVAFWCNPISGHATLYWYQQILGQGPKLLIQFQNNGVVDDSQLPKDRFSAERLKGVDSTLKIQPAKLEDSAVYLCASSLDSLTNTGELFFGEGSRLTVL.

The J gene is TRBJ2-7, the V gene TRBV28, with 8 bases lining up with TRBD2. The germline V gene encodes CDR1 MDHEN and CDR2 SYDVKM. V lost 10 bases and J lost 6; bases outside the gene matches: 8. This CDR3 has 12 residues. The CDR3 bases are TGTGCCACCGGGGGGGGCCTCGGCGAGCAGTACGTC. It encodes CATGGGLGEQYV.

This chain connects TRBV7-7 to TRBJ2-5; D is undetermined. Germline loops: CDR1 SSHAT, CDR2 FNYEAQ (reference sequence). V lost 1 base, J lost 1 base, and 7 bases lay in between. CDR3 length: 14 amino acids. CDR3 residues: CASSLGDPQETQYF. CDR3 nucleotide sequence: TGTGCCAGCAGCTTAGGGGATCCCCAAGAGACCCAGTACTTC.

V usage is TRBV5-1 and J usage is TRBJ2-3; possible D gene TRBD1, 5 bases. The germline V gene has CDR1 SGHRS and CDR2 YFSETQ. The CDR3 loop spans 16 amino acids. V was pared by 1 base and J by 0 bases, with 12 bases between. The CDR3: CASSLQDTTSTDTQYF. In nucleotides, the CDR3 is TGCGCCAGCAGCTTGCAGGACACTACTAGCACAGATACGCAGTATTTT.

The V call is TRBV7-2, the J call TRBJ1-5; D possibly corresponds to TRBD1 (6 bases). The CDR3 length is 15 residues. Germline-derived CDR1 and CDR2 are SGHTA and FQGNSA. V lost 4 bases to trimming and J lost 2 bases, with 12 bases between them. CDR3 protein: CASSSGTLGNQPQHF. The CDR3 DNA is TGTGCCAGCAGCTCCGGGACACTTGGCAATCAGCCCCAGCATTTT.

This clone was seen only once. V gene TRBV11-2 combines with J gene TRBJ1-5; 8 bases fit TRBD1. The germline V gene encodes CDR1 SGHAT and CDR2 FQNNGV. With V trimmed by 3 bases and J by 3 bases, 7 bases remained unmatched. The CDR3 loop spans 16 amino acids. This chain's CDR3 is CASSLAGGLVNQPQHF. The CDR3 DNA follows: TGTGCCAGCAGCTTGGCAGGGGGCCTTGTCAATCAGCCCCAGCATTTT.

The CDR3 protein is CASSQQGHREKLFF. The CDR3 DNA is TGTGCCAGCAGCCAACAGGGGCATCGAGAAAAACTGTTTTTT. The rearrangement uses TRBV7-9 and TRBJ1-4; 7 bases line up with TRBD1. The CDR3 has 14 residues. Germline loops: CDR1 SEHNR, CDR2 FQNEAQ (reference sequence). V dropped 5 bases and J dropped 8; count of bases not matched to a gene: 8.

The V and J genes are TRBV29-1 and TRBJ1-4; 10 positions match TRBD1. The V and J ends lost 4 bases and 4 bases, in that order; junction bases with no gene match: 6. Germline values: CDR1 SQVTM, CDR2 ANQGSEA. The length of the CDR3 is 15 residues. For the CDR3, the DNA is TGCAGCGTTGCCGACGGGACAGGGGTTAATGAAAAACTGTTTTTT. Encoded protein: CSVADGTGVNEKLFF. The full variable domain, rest sourced from reference TRBV29-1 and TRBJ1-4, is SAVISQKPSRDICQRGTSLTIQCQVDSQVTMMFWYRQQPGQSLTLIATANQGSEATYESGFVIDKFPISRPNLTFSTLTVSNMSPEDSSIYLCSVADGTGVNEKLFFGSGTQLSVL.

V gene TRBV6-5 combines with J gene TRBJ1-1; 9 bases are a match to TRBD1. The CDR3 length is 14 residues. CDR1 MNHEY and CDR2 SVGAGI come from the germline V gene. Germline trimming cut 5 bases from V and 4 bases from J; bases unmatched to any gene: 5. The CDR3 nucleotides read TGTGCCAGCAGTATACAGGGGGCTGGCACTGAAGCTTTCTTT. It encodes CASSIQGAGTEAFF.

The chain couples TRBV10-3 to TRBJ1-1; TRBD1 agrees at 8 bases. Per the germline V gene, CDR1 is ENHRY and CDR2 is SYGVKD. Trimming cost V 7 bases and J 0 bases; bases outside gene matches: 4. The CDR3 is made up of 14 amino acids. CDR3 in amino acids: CAIKGQELNTEAFF. In DNA form, the CDR3 reads TGTGCCATCAAGGGACAGGAGTTGAACACTGAAGCTTTCTTT.

This sequence joins TRBV27 and TRBJ1-4; no clear D. CDR1 and CDR2 (germline): MNHEY, SMNVEV (reference sequence). Trimming took off 6 bases at V and 8 bases at J, with 19 bases between the two ends. CDR3 length: 15 residues. CDR3 residues: CASSPSLADTEKLFF. CDR3 DNA: TGTGCCAGCAGCCCCTCGTTAGCAGATACCGAAAAACTGTTTTTT.

The chain uses TRBV27 and TRBJ2-3, with a tentative D call TRBD2 (5 bases). V was clipped by 5 bases and J by 6 bases, with 6 bases between them. Germline V gives CDR1 MNHEY, CDR2 SMNVEV (reference sequence). The CDR3 loop spans 11 amino acids. CDR3 bases: TGTGCCAGCAGTAGAGGGGATACGCAGTATTTT. It is translated as CASSRGDTQYF.

The CDR3 DNA reads as TGTGCCAGCAGCCCAGTGGGGCGCTGGGATACGCAGTATTTT. This encodes CASSPVGRWDTQYF. V and J are TRBV9 and TRBJ2-3, with D possibly matching TRBD1 (5 bases). V was clipped by 4 bases and J by 6 bases, with 15 bases between them. The CDR3 is made up of 14 amino acids. Germline lookup yields CDR1 SGDLS and CDR2 YYNGEE. Supplemented by reference TRBV9 and TRBJ2-3, the full variable domain reads DSGVTQTPKHLITATGQRVTLRCSPRSGDLSVYWYQQSLDQGLQFLIQYYNGEERAKGNILERFSAQQFPDLHSELNLSSLELGDSALYFCASSPVGRWDTQYFGPGTRLTVL.

This clone was seen more than once but under ten times. The V gene is TRBV6-5, the J gene TRBJ1-1; D gene uncertain. The CDR3 has 13 amino acids. Germline lookup yields CDR1 MNHEY and CDR2 SVGAGI. V was pared by 6 bases and J by 5 bases, with 13 bases between. In DNA, the CDR3 is TGTGCCAGCAGCCCTGACTTCAGAACTGAAGCTTTCTTT. Amino acids: CASSPDFRTEAFF.

The rearrangement joins TRBV13 to TRBJ2-1; 9 bases line up with TRBD2. With 4 bases clipped from V and 1 base from J, the junction kept 11 bases outside the gene matches. Germline-derived CDR1 and CDR2 are PRHDT and FYEKMQ (reference sequence). The CDR3 runs to 18 residues. CDR3 in amino acids: CASSSIAGARGSYNEQFF. The CDR3 DNA follows: TGTGCCAGCAGCTCGATAGCGGGAGCGAGAGGATCCTACAATGAGCAGTTCTTC.